The 10 T cell receptor beta chains below all came from one sample that was sequenced in a study of T cells after yellow fever vaccination. Via MiXCR, TCRdb re-called the 5' RACE reads, giving one row per CDR3 protein. The data show about 120,000 distinct CDR3 sequences, 8% to 10% seen once. This specimen consisted of CD8+ T cells sorted from PBMCs, obtained on the day of the yellow fever booster vaccination. The receptors derive from a man aged 18 to 29 who received the YFV17D yellow fever vaccine.

This clonotype occurred a few times. V gene TRBV7-9 combines with J gene TRBJ2-5; 7 bases are a match to TRBD2. The germline V gene has CDR1 SEHNR and CDR2 FQNEAQ (reference sequence). J was trimmed by 2 bases and V by 2 bases; bases with no gene match: 5. CDR3 size: 15 residues. The CDR3 reads CASSLIHGGQETQYF. CDR3 bases: TGTGCCAGCAGCTTAATCCACGGGGGGCAAGAGACCCAGTACTTC. The variable domain in full, completed from reference TRBV7-9 and TRBJ2-5, reads DTGVSQNPRHKITKRGQNVTFRCDPISEHNRLYWYRQTLGQGPEFLTYFQNEAQLEKSRLLSDRFSAERPKGSFSTLEIQRTEQGDSAMYLCASSLIHGGQETQYFGPGTRLLVL.

This clonotype occurred many times. The genes are TRBV13 and TRBJ2-3; the match to TRBD2 covers 7 bases. The CDR3 sequence is 15 residues long. Germline lookup yields CDR1 PRHDT and CDR2 FYEKMQ (reference sequence). Trimming cost V 1 base and J 1 base; bases outside gene matches: 2. In DNA form, the CDR3 reads TGTGCCAGCAGCTTAGAGCGGGGAGGCACAGATACGCAGTATTTT. Translated, it gives CASSLERGGTDTQYF.

V is TRBV20-1 and J is TRBJ2-2; the match to TRBD2 covers 11 bases. There are 19 residues in the CDR3. Germline CDR1 and CDR2: DFQATT and SNEGSKA (reference sequence). V lost 7 bases, J lost 6 bases, and 22 bases stayed unmatched. The CDR3 coding sequence is TGCAGTGTACCCCCACTAGCGGGAGTCACCGAGTATCCACCCGGGGAGCTGTTTTTT. Residues: CSVPPLAGVTEYPPGELFF.

The chain links TRBV24-1 to TRBJ1-2; D ambiguous. This CDR3 has 14 amino acids. Germline V CDR1 and CDR2: KGHDR, SFDVKD. V dropped 4 bases and J dropped 3 bases, with 11 bases sitting between them. This CDR3 is CATSEVNRDYGYTF. CDR3 bases: TGTGCCACCAGTGAAGTAAATAGGGACTATGGCTACACCTTC.

In its sample, this clonotype was seen a few times. The chain is built from TRBV4-1 and TRBJ2-1; 9 nucleotides align to TRBD1. The CDR3 is made up of 17 amino acids. Germline V gene sequence: CDR1 MGHRA, CDR2 YSYEKL. V gave up 3 bases and J gave up 7 bases; unmatched junction bases: 13. The CDR3 is CASSQLKGQGIWNEQFF. In nucleotides, the CDR3 is TGCGCCAGCAGCCAGCTGAAGGGACAGGGTATTTGGAATGAGCAGTTCTTC.

The gene calls are TRBV7-9 and TRBJ1-5; maybe TRBD1 (6 bases). CDR3 length: 15 amino acids. CDR1 is SEHNR and CDR2 is FQNEAQ in the germline V gene (reference sequence). Trimming stripped 5 bases from V and 0 bases from J, with 11 bases between. The DNA of the CDR3 is TGTGCCAGCAGCCAAGGACAGCATAGCAATCAGCCCCAGCATTTT. Protein sequence: CASSQGQHSNQPQHF.

This clonotype was seen more than once but under ten times. The J gene is TRBJ2-2, the V gene TRBV7-8; TRBD2 matches 9 bases. Trimming took 4 bases from V and 5 from J; bases not matched to a gene: 8. Germline V CDR1 and CDR2: SGHVS, FQNEAQ. This CDR3 has 16 residues. The CDR3 loop reads CASSSRAGGLTGELFF. The CDR3 DNA is TGTGCCAGCAGCTCCCGTGCGGGGGGGCTTACCGGGGAGCTGTTTTTT.

The chain recombines TRBV20-1 with TRBJ1-4, with D tentatively TRBD1 (6 bases). Trimming pared 1 base from V and 3 bases from J, leaving 9 bases between. CDR1 is DFQATT, CDR2 SNEGSKA, per germline (reference sequence). This CDR3 is 14 amino acids long. The CDR3 region has the DNA TGCAGTGCTAGAGTTCAGGGGTCTAATGAAAAACTGTTTTTT. Translating it yields CSARVQGSNEKLFF.

This chain links TRBV20-1 with TRBJ1-5; the D is unclear. The CDR3 length is 13 residues. CDR1 and CDR2 (germline): DFQATT, SNEGSKA (reference sequence). V was cut by 1 base and J by 4 bases, with 8 bases left in between. The CDR3 region is CSARGLGNQPQHF. The CDR3 bases are TGCAGTGCTAGAGGATTAGGGAATCAGCCCCAGCATTTT.

This clonotype showed up just a few times. The chain links TRBV5-5 to TRBJ2-2, with 10 nucleotides matching TRBD1. The V gene's germline CDR1 is SGHKS and CDR2 YYEKEE (reference sequence). The length of the CDR3 is 15 residues. The V gene end was trimmed by 5 bases and the J gene end by 8 bases; junction bases not matched to a gene: 9. CDR3 coding DNA: TGTGCCAGCAGTTATAAAGGGACAGGGGTGGGGGAGCTGTTTTTT. Its protein product is CASSYKGTGVGELFF.